This T cell receptor (beta chain) was observed in a study of blood T cell repertoires in COVID-19. Study-wide context: Samples came from the United States, Italy and Spain, spanning acute and convalescent COVID-19. Nucleic acid was either cDNA or gDNA, and it came from T cells, B-cell-depleted T cells, or PBMCs.

Enrollment of patients from Seattle took place during active infection, with longitudinal follow-up. CDR1 DFQATT and CDR2 SNEGSKA come from the germline V gene (reference sequence). The CDR3 has 13 amino acids. Trimming pared 3 bases from V and 5 bases from J, leaving 10 bases between. Under the authors' procedure: It was from reference gene primer amplification that nucleated cell counts were estimated. Some clones are missing from TCRdb's copy, which holds only in-frame ones; the method was immunoSEQ multiplex PCR. From that table come the V and J calls and clone size; the DNA was used to work out D and trimming. The repertoire holds 250,000 to 350,000 clones, less than 85% seen once, with more than 1.4% in the top ten.

The V gene is TRBV20-1, the J gene TRBJ1-4; D possibly corresponds to TRBD1 (5 bases). The clonotype was recovered from a human donor with COVID-19, enrolled during active disease. The donor label of this sample is uncertain. The material sequenced was peripheral blood. CDR3 in amino acids: CSASVAGNEKLFF. The CDR3 nucleotides are TGCAGTGCTAGTGTGGCAGGGAATGAAAAACTGTTTTTT.